This T cell receptor (beta chain) was recorded in a study of blood T cell repertoires in COVID-19. For the study at large: Sample material is recorded as cDNA or gDNA derived from T cells, B-cell-depleted T cells, or PBMCs.

Authors' analysis steps: Estimation of nucleated cell counts relied on the amplification of reference gene primers. Some clones are missing from TCRdb's copy, which holds only in-frame ones; the method was immunoSEQ multiplex PCR. Clone size and the V and J calls come from that table; the DNA yielded D and trimming. The table includes approximately 150,000 clones, 80% to 90% detected once. This clone was counted once. CDR3 length: 18 amino acids. Germline V lookup: CDR1 SEHNR, CDR2 FQNEAQ (reference sequence). With 1 base clipped from V and 1 base from J, the junction kept 7 bases outside the gene matches.

Material: peripheral blood. The receptor was isolated from an older woman who had recovered from COVID-19. The V and J genes are TRBV7-9 and TRBJ2-4, with 10 bases lining up with TRBD2. DNA of the CDR3: TGTGCCAGCAGCTTAGGTACTAGCGGGATGAGGGCCAAAAACATTCAGTACTTC. Translated, it gives CASSLGTSGMRAKNIQYF.